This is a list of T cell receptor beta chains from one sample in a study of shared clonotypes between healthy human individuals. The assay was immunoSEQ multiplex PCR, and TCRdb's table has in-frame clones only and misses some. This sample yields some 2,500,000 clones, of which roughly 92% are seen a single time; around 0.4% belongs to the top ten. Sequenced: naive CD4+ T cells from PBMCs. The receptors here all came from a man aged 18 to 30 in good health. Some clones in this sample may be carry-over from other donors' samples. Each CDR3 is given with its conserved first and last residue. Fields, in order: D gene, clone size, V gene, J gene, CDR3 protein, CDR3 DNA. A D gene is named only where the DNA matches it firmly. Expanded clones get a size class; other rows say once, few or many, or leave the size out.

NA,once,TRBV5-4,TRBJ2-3,CASSLPGTSTDTQYF,TGTGCCAGCAGCTTGCCAGGGACTAGCACAGATACGCAGTATTTT
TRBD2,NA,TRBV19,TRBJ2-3,CASSMGLAGGLTDTQYF,TGTGCCAGTAGTATGGGACTAGCGGGAGGACTCACAGATACGCAGTATTTT
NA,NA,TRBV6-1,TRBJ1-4,CASSEHRPATNEKLFF,TGTGCCAGCAGTGAGCACAGGCCCGCAACTAATGAAAAACTGTTTTTT
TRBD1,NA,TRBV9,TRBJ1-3,CASSVGTEGSGNTIYF,TGTGCCAGCAGCGTTGGGACAGAGGGTTCTGGAAACACCATATATTTT
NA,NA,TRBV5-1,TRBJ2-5,CASSGGTEETQYF,TGCGCCAGCAGCGGCGGGACCGAAGAGACCCAGTACTTC
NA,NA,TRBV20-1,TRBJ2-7,CSANRGYEQYF,TGCAGTGCTAATCGAGGGTACGAGCAGTACTTC
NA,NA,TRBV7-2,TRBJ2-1,CASSFLYNEQFF,TGTGCCAGCAGCTTCCTATACAATGAGCAGTTCTTC
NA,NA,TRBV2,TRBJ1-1,CASMPALDRGNTEAFF,TGTGCCAGCATGCCAGCCCTAGACCGGGGGAACACTGAAGCTTTCTTT
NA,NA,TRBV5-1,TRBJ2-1,CASSLGPGSYNEQFF,TGCGCCAGCAGCTTGGGTCCTGGTTCCTACAATGAGCAGTTCTTC
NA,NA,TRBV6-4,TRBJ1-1,CASRRTRRGTEAFF,TGTGCCAGCAGAAGAACGAGGAGGGGCACTGAAGCTTTCTTT
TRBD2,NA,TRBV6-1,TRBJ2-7,CASSESASGINWSYEQYF,TGTGCCAGCAGTGAATCGGCTAGCGGCATAAACTGGTCCTACGAGCAGTACTTC
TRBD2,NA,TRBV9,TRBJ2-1,CASSAHLAGGDNEQFF,TGTGCCAGCAGCGCTCATCTAGCGGGAGGGGACAATGAGCAGTTCTTC
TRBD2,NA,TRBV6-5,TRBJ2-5,CASSPGTSGETQYF,TGTGCCAGCAGTCCCGGGACTAGCGGTGAGACCCAGTACTTC
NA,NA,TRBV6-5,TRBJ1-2,CASSRPDRGHGYTF,TGTGCCAGCAGCCGTCCCGACCGGGGGCATGGCTACACCTTC
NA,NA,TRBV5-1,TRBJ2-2,CASSSGPSGELFF,TGCGCCAGCAGCTCCGGACCGTCCGGGGAGCTGTTTTTT
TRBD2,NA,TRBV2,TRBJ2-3,CASSGPRAGGVDTQYF,TGTGCCAGCAGTGGTCCGCGAGCGGGAGGGGTGGATACGCAGTATTTT
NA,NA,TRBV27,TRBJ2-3,CASSLGEWGDTQYF,TGTGCCAGCAGTTTAGGGGAGTGGGGAGATACGCAGTATTTT
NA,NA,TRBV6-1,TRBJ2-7,CASSDFSYEQYF,TGTGCCAGCAGTGATTTTAGCTACGAGCAGTACTTC
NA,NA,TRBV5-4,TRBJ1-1,CASSPGGGGNTEAFF,TGTGCCAGCAGCCCGGGAGGGGGAGGGAACACTGAAGCTTTCTTT
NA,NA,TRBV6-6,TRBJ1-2,CASSHRAEDYGYTF,TGTGCCAGCAGCCACCGGGCTGAGGACTATGGCTACACCTTC
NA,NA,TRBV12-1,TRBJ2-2,CASSFTTSPNTGELFF,TGTGCCAGCAGCTTCACGACTAGCCCGAACACCGGGGAGCTGTTTTTT
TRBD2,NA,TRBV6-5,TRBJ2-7,CASSFLAGGVYEQYF,TGTGCCAGCAGTTTTCTCGCGGGAGGAGTCTACGAGCAGTACTTC